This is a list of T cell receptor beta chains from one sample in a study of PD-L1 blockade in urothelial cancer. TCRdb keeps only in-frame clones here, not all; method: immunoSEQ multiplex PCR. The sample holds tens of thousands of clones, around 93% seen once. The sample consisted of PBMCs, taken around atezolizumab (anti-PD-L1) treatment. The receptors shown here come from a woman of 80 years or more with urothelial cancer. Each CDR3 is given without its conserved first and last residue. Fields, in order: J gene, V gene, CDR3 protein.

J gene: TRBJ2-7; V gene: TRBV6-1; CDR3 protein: ASSEAWLSYEQY
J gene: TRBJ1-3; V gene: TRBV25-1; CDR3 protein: ASSPGGHFSGNTIY
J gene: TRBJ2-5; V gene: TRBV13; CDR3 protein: ASSSTGKTQY
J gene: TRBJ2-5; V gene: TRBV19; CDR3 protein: ASSSLAGVGETQY
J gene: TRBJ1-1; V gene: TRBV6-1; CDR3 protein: ASIRTGDTEAF
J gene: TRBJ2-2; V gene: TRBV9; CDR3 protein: ASNMEAGELF
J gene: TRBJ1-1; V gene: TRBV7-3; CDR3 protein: ASSPGAGGLEAF
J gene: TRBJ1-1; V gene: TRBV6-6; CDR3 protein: ASSPYTANTEAF
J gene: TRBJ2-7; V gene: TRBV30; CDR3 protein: AWFGGGQGAREQY
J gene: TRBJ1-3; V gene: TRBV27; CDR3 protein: ASSLSGANGGGNTIY
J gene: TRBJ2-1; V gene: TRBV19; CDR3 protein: ASSIPRAGTSGSPEQF
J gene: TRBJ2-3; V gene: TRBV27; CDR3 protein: ASSPGGDTQY
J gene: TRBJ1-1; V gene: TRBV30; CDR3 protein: AWSTGGYTEAF
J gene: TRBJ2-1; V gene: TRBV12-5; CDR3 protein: ASGLVAGTGDNEQF
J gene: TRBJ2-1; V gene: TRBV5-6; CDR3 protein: ASSLNGGSYNEQF